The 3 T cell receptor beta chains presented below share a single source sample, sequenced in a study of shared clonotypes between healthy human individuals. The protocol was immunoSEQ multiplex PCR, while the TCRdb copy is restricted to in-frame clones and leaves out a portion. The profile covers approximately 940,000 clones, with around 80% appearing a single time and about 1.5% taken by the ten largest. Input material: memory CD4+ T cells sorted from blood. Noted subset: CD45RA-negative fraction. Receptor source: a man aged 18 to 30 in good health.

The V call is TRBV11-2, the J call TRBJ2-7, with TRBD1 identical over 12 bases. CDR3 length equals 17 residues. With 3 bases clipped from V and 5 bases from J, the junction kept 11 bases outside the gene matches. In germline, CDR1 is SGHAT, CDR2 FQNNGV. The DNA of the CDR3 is TGTGCCAGCAGCTTGAGGGACCCGGGACAGGGGGCCCACGAGCAGTACTTC. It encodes CASSLRDPGQGAHEQYF.

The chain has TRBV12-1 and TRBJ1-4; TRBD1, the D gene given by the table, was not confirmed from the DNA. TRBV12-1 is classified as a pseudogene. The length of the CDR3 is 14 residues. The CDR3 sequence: CASSLDRAGEKLFF. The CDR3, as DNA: TGTGCCAGCAGCCTCGACAGGGCCGGTGAAAAACTGTTTTTT.

CDR3 in amino acids: CASSLAGLGQETQYF. The CDR3 DNA is TGTGCCAGCAGCTTGGCCGGGCTAGGCCAAGAGACCCAGTACTTC. The chain joins TRBV5-4 to TRBJ2-5; D not resolved. The CDR3 runs to 15 residues. V shed 0 bases and J shed 1 base, with 10 bases lying between them. CDR1 is SGHNT and CDR2 is YYREEE in the germline V gene (reference sequence).